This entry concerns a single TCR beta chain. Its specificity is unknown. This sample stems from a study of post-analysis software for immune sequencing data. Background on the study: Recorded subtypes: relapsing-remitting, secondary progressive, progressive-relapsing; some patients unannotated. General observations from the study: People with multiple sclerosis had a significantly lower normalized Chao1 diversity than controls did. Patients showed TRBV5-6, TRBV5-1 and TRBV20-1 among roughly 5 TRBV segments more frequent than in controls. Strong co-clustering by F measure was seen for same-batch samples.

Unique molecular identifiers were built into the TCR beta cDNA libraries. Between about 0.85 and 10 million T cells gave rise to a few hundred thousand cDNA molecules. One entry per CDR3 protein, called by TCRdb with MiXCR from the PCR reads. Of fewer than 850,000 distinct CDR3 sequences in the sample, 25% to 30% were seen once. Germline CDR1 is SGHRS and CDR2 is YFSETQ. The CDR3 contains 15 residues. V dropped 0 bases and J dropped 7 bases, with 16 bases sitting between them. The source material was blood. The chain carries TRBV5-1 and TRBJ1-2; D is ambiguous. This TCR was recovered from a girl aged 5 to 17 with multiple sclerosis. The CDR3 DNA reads TGCGCCAGCAGCTTGGCCGACACCCTGGACTGTGGCTACACCTTC. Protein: CASSLADTLDCGYTF. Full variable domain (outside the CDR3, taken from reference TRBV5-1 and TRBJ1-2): KAGVTQTPRYLIKTRGQQVTLSCSPISGHRSVSWYQQTPGQGLQFLFEYFSETQRNKGNFPGRFSGRQFSNSRSEMNVSTLELGDSALYLCASSLADTLDCGYTFGSGTRLTVV.